Detailed here is one TCR beta chain. Assay: immunoSEQ multiplex PCR; the TCRdb copy retains only in-frame clones and omits some. The sample includes over 110,000 clones, roughly 79% of them seen just once. The source of the sample is a study of blood T cell repertoires in COVID-19. Study in general: Nucleic acid was either cDNA or gDNA, and it came from T cells, B-cell-depleted T cells, or PBMCs.

CDR3 length: 16 residues. Germline V CDR1 and CDR2: LNHDA, SQIVND (reference sequence). Trimming took 6 bases from V and 4 from J, leaving 19 bases between them. Sample: peripheral blood. The receptor was derived from a human donor in a cohort sampled during active COVID-19. The chain links TRBV19 to TRBJ1-5; tentatively, D is TRBD1 (5 bases). The CDR3 spells CASRREGLTVNQPQHF. The CDR3 region has the DNA TGTGCCAGTAGGCGAGAGGGACTTACCGTAAATCAGCCCCAGCATTTT.